These T cell receptor beta chains were read from a single sample in a study of shared clonotypes between healthy human individuals. Assay: immunoSEQ multiplex PCR; the TCRdb copy retains only in-frame clones and omits some. This repertoire shows approximately 1,000,000 clones, 60% to 85% found once; its top ten account for roughly 0.82%. Sequencing was carried out using memory CD4+ T cells from PBMCs. The source is a man aged 18 to 30 in good health. Some clones in this sample may be carry-over from other donors' samples. The CDR3 runs from the conserved cysteine through the conserved F or W. The D gene is left open where the match is weak. Clone size appears in some rows only: once, few, many, or a class for an expanded clone.

D	size	V	J	DNA	CDR3
TRBD2	.	TRBV11-2	TRBJ2-2	TGTGCCAGCAGCCAACACCTCCCGGGACTAGTCCGCACCCGGGAGCTGTTTTTT	CASSQHLPGLVRTRELFF
TRBD2	.	TRBV4-1	TRBJ2-3	TGCGCCAGCAGCCAGGACGGGGGGGCGGATACGCAGTATTTT	CASSQDGGADTQYF
.	few	TRBV7-2	TRBJ2-1	TGTGCCAGCAGCTTAGCCAATGAGCAGTTCTTC	CASSLANEQFF
.	.	TRBV28	TRBJ2-1	TGTGCCAGCAGTTCCAGAAATGAGCAGTTCTTC	CASSSRNEQFF
.	.	TRBV30	TRBJ1-1	TGTGCCTCCTCGAAGGGAGGTTGGAACACTGAAGCTTTCTTT	CASSKGGWNTEAFF
.	few	TRBV5-1	TRBJ2-7	TGCGCCAGCAGCTATCAAGGGGGGCAGGGCGTCTACGAGCAGTACTTC	CASSYQGGQGVYEQYF
TRBD2	.	TRBV9	TRBJ2-3	TGTGCCAGCAGCGTTGGCGGGAGGAATACAGATACGCAGTATTTT	CASSVGGRNTDTQYF
TRBD1	.	TRBV7-3	TRBJ1-2	TGTGCCAGCAGCTTAACATCGCAGGGGGGAGGCTACACCTTC	CASSLTSQGGGYTF
.	.	TRBV18	TRBJ1-1	TGTGCCAGCTCACCACCGATGGAATCTGAAGCTTTCTTT	CASSPPMESEAFF
TRBD1	.	TRBV5-4	TRBJ2-1	TGTGCCAGCAGCTTAGGGGGCTACTCCTACAATGAGCAGTTCTTC	CASSLGGYSYNEQFF
.	.	TRBV27	TRBJ2-7	TGTGCCAGCAGTTTAAGTGGGTTTCCCGGAGTGCTCGGCGAGCAGTACTTC	CASSLSGFPGVLGEQYF
.	.	TRBV19	TRBJ1-4	TGTGCCAGTAGTATTGGGCAGGGAAGAGCAACTAATGAAAAACTGTTTTTT	CASSIGQGRATNEKLFF
TRBD1	few	TRBV4-1	TRBJ2-7	TGCGCCAGCAGCCAAGCGGGACAGGCGGGCTCCTACGAGCAGTACTTC	CASSQAGQAGSYEQYF
.	few	TRBV10-2	TRBJ2-5	TGCGCCAGCAGTGAGGCGGCAGCGGAGACCCAGTACTTC	CASSEAAAETQYF